Below, 19 T cell receptor beta chains from the same sample are listed, as sequenced in a study of PD-1 blockade in classical Hodgkin lymphoma (dated by TCRdb to 2020 to 2021). Library preparation employed the immunoSEQ multiplex PCR assay. TCRdb took this table from immuneACCESS and kept in-frame rearrangements with V and J called. Such tables lack part of the clones; where checked against another copy, unresolved V genes explain under half of the gap, and the rest is unexplained. The sample records 25,000 to 35,000 clones, 65% to 80% of which are singletons. The ten largest clones take up around 3.7% of the sample. The sample's time point label, in plain terms: cycle 4 day 1 (C4D1), after less than seven weeks of nivolumab. All trial patients had relapsed after autologous stem cell transplantation, with cohorts A, B and C differing in prior brentuximab vedotin exposure. The sequencing here drew on peripheral blood mononuclear cells (PBMCs), taken before the fourth cycle of nivolumab. The source is a human donor with classical Hodgkin lymphoma.

The rearrangement uses TRBV19 and TRBJ2-2; no clear D. This CDR3 is 14 amino acids long. The germline V and J ends were trimmed by 4 bases and 4 bases, with 10 bases remaining between them. CDR1 is LNHDA, CDR2 SQIVND, per germline (reference sequence). The CDR3 DNA reads TGTGCCAGTAGTACTCTCTTCTCCACCGGGGAGCTGTTTTTT. Protein sequence: CASSTLFSTGELFF.

This rearrangement joins TRBV4-1 to TRBJ1-2, with 10 bases identical to TRBD1. The CDR3 is 15 residues long. Looked up from germline, CDR1 is MGHRA and CDR2 is YSYEKL. The V gene end was trimmed by 5 bases and the J gene end by 8 bases; junction bases not matched to a gene: 11. CDR3 amino acids: CASSNSGTGVFGYTF. CDR3 coding DNA: TGCGCCAGCAGCAACTCCGGGACAGGGGTGTTCGGCTACACCTTC.

The gene calls are TRBV25-1 and TRBJ2-1; D may be TRBD2 (6 bases). Trimming removed 6 bases at V and 8 bases at J, with 23 bases between. This CDR3 is 16 amino acids long. Germline V gives CDR1 MGHDK, CDR2 SYGVNS. CDR3 in amino acids: CASRGLTGVRIDEQFF. As DNA, the CDR3 is TGTGCCAGCAGAGGACTAACGGGAGTCCGGATTGATGAGCAGTTCTTC. Full variable domain (missing parts from reference TRBV25-1 and TRBJ2-1): EADIYQTPRYLVIGTGKKITLECSQTMGHDKMYWYQQDPGMELHLIHYSYGVNSTEKGDLSSESTVSRIRTEHFPLTLESARPSHTSQYLCASRGLTGVRIDEQFFGPGTRLTVL.

The chain combines TRBV29-1 with TRBJ2-7; 10 bases align to TRBD2. This CDR3 comprises 14 residues. Per germline, CDR1 SQVTM and CDR2 ANQGSEA. Trimming removed 4 bases from V and 7 bases from J; junction bases left unmatched: 10. This CDR3 reads CSVVLAGVIREQYF. The CDR3 DNA follows: TGCAGCGTTGTGCTAGCGGGAGTTATAAGGGAGCAGTACTTC.

This clone was observed once. A read error may produce the germline difference seen at one junction end. The CDR3 DNA follows: TGTGCCAGCAGCCTAACGACCGCGTCAGAGACCCAGTACTTC. This encodes CASSLTTASETQYF. The V and J genes are TRBV7-3 and TRBJ2-5; D ambiguous. CDR3 length: 14 amino acids. Germline-derived CDR1 and CDR2 are SGHTA and FQGTGA.

The rearrangement uses TRBV6-5 and TRBJ2-7, with D possibly being TRBD1 (6 bases). This CDR3 contains 13 residues. The germline V and J ends were trimmed by 8 bases and 1 base, with 12 bases remaining between them. Germline CDR1 is MNHEY and CDR2 is SVGAGI. The CDR3 sequence: CASFGQNSYEQYF. CDR3 DNA: TGTGCCAGCTTCGGACAGAATTCCTACGAGCAGTACTTC.

The chain employs TRBV7-9 and TRBJ1-5; tentative D call: TRBD1 (5 bases). The CDR3 is made up of 15 amino acids. Germline V gene sequence: CDR1 SEHNR, CDR2 FQNEAQ (reference sequence). The V and J ends lost 1 base and 4 bases respectively, with 11 bases between them. CDR3 residues: CASSLGGVPNQPQHF. Written as DNA, the CDR3 is TGTGCCAGCAGCTTAGGGGGGGTCCCTAATCAGCCCCAGCATTTT.

This clone was seen only a few times. The germline gene is not matched at one end of the junction; a read error may be the cause. The V gene is TRBV30, the J gene TRBJ2-7; D remains ambiguous. Germline values: CDR1 GTSNPN, CDR2 SVGIG (reference sequence). CDR3 size: 11 residues. The CDR3 DNA follows: TGTGCCTGGAGTGTAAGGCCGGGCTTAAACTTC. Translation: CAWSVRPGLNF.

This clone was counted a single time. The rearrangement uses TRBV5-1 and TRBJ1-4; D gene ambiguous. The CDR3 is 14 residues long. Germline assignment: CDR1 SGHRS and CDR2 YFSETQ. V lost 6 bases, J lost 5 bases, and 14 bases lay in between. DNA of the CDR3: TGCGCCAGCACCTCAGGAACTTCCAATGAAAAACTGTTTTTT. This sequence encodes CASTSGTSNEKLFF.

The chain employs TRBV6-6 and TRBJ1-2, with D unclear. The V gene's germline CDR1 is MNHNY and CDR2 SVGAGI (reference sequence). Trimming shortened V by 2 bases and J by 8 bases, and 12 bases separated the two germline ends. The CDR3 covers 13 residues. CDR3 sequence: CASSYRDGEGYTF. The CDR3 DNA is TGTGCCAGCAGTTACAGGGATGGGGAGGGCTACACCTTC.

The sample holds a few counts of this clone. The CDR3 DNA follows: TGTGCCAGCAGCTCTCCGGGACGTTGGGAGACCCAGTACTTC. Translating gives CASSSPGRWETQYF. The chain joins TRBV5-8 to TRBJ2-5; D may be TRBD1 or TRBD2 (5 bases each). Trimming stripped 3 bases from V and 5 bases from J, with 14 bases between. The CDR3 runs to 14 residues. Germline CDR1 and CDR2: SGHTS and YDEGEE.

The chain joins TRBV28 to TRBJ2-7; TRBD1 agrees at 10 bases. J was trimmed by 6 bases and V by 4 bases; bases with no gene match: 6. Germline V CDR1 and CDR2: MDHEN, SYDVKM. This CDR3 spans 14 amino acids. The CDR3 loop is CASSYGTGVTEQYF. Here the CDR3 DNA reads TGTGCCAGCAGTTACGGGACAGGGGTGACCGAGCAGTACTTC.

The chain links TRBV7-9 to TRBJ2-7; TRBD1 aligns across 8 bases. Germline CDR1 SEHNR, CDR2 FQNEAQ (reference sequence). After removal of 2 bases from V and 1 base from J, the junction contained 4 bases not matched to a gene. The CDR3 extends over 15 amino acids. The CDR3 bases are TGTGCCAGCAGCTTATTTCGGACAGGGTCCTACGAGCAGTACTTC. It yields the protein CASSLFRTGSYEQYF.

Only a few counts were recorded for this clone. J is TRBJ1-2 and V is TRBV9; the D gene is possibly TRBD1 (6 bases). The CDR3 length is 19 residues. V was pared by 1 base and J by 3 bases, with 25 bases between. Germline lookup yields CDR1 SGDLS and CDR2 YYNGEE. This chain's CDR3 is CASSVSTTRGSGLDYGYTF. In DNA, the CDR3 is TGTGCCAGCAGCGTATCTACGACCAGGGGTTCCGGTTTGGACTATGGCTACACCTTC. Full variable domain (outside the CDR3, taken from reference TRBV9 and TRBJ1-2): DSGVTQTPKHLITATGQRVTLRCSPRSGDLSVYWYQQSLDQGLQFLIQYYNGEERAKGNILERFSAQQFPDLHSELNLSSLELGDSALYFCASSVSTTRGSGLDYGYTFGSGTRLTVV.

The table lists this clone with a few counts. CDR3 protein: CASPFSYEQYF. CDR3 in DNA: TGCGCCAGCCCTTTTTCCTACGAGCAGTACTTC. The V gene is TRBV10-1, the J gene TRBJ2-7; D gene ambiguous. There are 11 residues in the CDR3. The V gene lost 8 bases and the J gene lost 1 base, with 6 bases spanning the gap. Germline CDR1 and CDR2: WNHNN and SYGVQD (reference sequence).

The CDR3 region has the DNA TGTGCCAGCAGCAGACTAGCGGGGGCAGATACGCAGTATTTT. Translated: CASSRLAGADTQYF. J is TRBJ2-3 and V is TRBV28; 12 bases agree with TRBD2. Germline CDR1 is MDHEN and CDR2 is SYDVKM. The CDR3 consists of 14 residues. V lost 6 bases, J lost 4 bases, and 2 bases stayed unmatched.

This rearrangement joins TRBV25-1 to TRBJ2-6; no definite D call. The V gene lost 6 bases and the J gene lost 0 bases, with 3 bases spanning the gap. The CDR3 totals 13 residues. Germline loops: CDR1 MGHDK, CDR2 SYGVNS. CDR3 coding DNA: TGTGCCAGCAGGTCCTCTGGGGCCAACGTCCTGACTTTC. This codes for CASRSSGANVLTF.

J is TRBJ1-2 and V is TRBV29-1; 7 nucleotides match TRBD1. V shed 0 bases and J 4 bases; nucleotides not matched to a gene: 5. The CDR3 spans 14 residues. Germline V lookup: CDR1 SQVTM, CDR2 ANQGSEA. CDR3 sequence: CSVEDRTGAYGYTF. Written as DNA, the CDR3 is TGCAGCGTTGAAGATCGGACAGGCGCCTATGGCTACACCTTC.

The chain combines TRBV11-1 with TRBJ2-1; no definite D call. With 6 bases removed from V and 6 bases from J, the gap between germline ends came to 9 bases. Germline lookup yields CDR1 SGHAT and CDR2 FQDESV (reference sequence). CDR3 length: 12 amino acids. The CDR3 reads CASRPESNEQFF. The DNA of the CDR3 is TGTGCCAGCAGGCCAGAGAGCAATGAGCAGTTCTTC.